A selection of T cell receptor beta chains follows, all from one sample in a study of blood T cell repertoires in COVID-19. Method: immunoSEQ multiplex PCR; TCRdb's copy keeps in-frame clones and lacks some. The data contain tens of thousands of clones, approximately 88% of them singletons. Sample: peripheral blood. These receptor sequences come from a man aged 50 to 59 with active COVID-19. Each CDR3 is given with its conserved first and last residue. A D gene is named only where the DNA matches it firmly. Not every row has a clone size; where given, it reads once, few, many or a size class.

size,V,D,J,CDR3,DNA
-,TRBV28,-,TRBJ1-1,CASSLGRRASARNTEAFF,TGTGCCAGCAGTTTGGGGCGCCGGGCCAGCGCCCGGAACACTGAAGCTTTCTTT
once,TRBV9,-,TRBJ1-5,CASSGGVDQPQHF,TGTGCCAGCAGCGGCGGGGTGGACCAGCCCCAGCATTTT
-,TRBV23-1,-,TRBJ1-1,CASSQVEGLNTEAFF,TGCGCCAGCAGTCAAGTTGAGGGTCTGAACACTGAAGCTTTCTTT
-,TRBV7-9,TRBD1,TRBJ1-1,CASSFTGGTEAFF,TGTGCCAGCAGCTTCACAGGGGGCACTGAAGCTTTCTTT
-,TRBV5-6,-,TRBJ1-2,CASSPRRANYGYTF,TGTGCCAGCAGCCCCCGGCGGGCGAACTATGGCTACACCTTC
-,TRBV19,-,TRBJ1-6,CASTPSRSSGKTLHF,TGTGCCAGTACCCCATCCCGGTCGTCAGGGAAAACCCTCCACTTT
-,TRBV30,TRBD2,TRBJ2-3,CAWSGAAGGRLDTQYF,TGTGCCTGGAGTGGGGCAGCGGGGGGCCGATTGGATACGCAGTATTTT
-,TRBV18,-,TRBJ1-1,CASSPVPSEAFF,TGTGCCAGCTCACCCGTCCCGTCTGAAGCTTTCTTT
-,TRBV6-6,-,TRBJ2-7,CASSPNGQLGEQYF,TGTGCCAGCAGCCCGAACGGACAGTTGGGAGAGCAGTACTTC
-,TRBV19,-,TRBJ1-5,CASNRVGQPQHF,TGTGCCAGTAACAGGGTAGGACAGCCCCAGCATTTT
-,TRBV5-4,TRBD1,TRBJ1-2,CASSVDRGYSGYTF,TGTGCCAGCAGCGTGGACAGGGGGTATAGCGGCTACACCTTC
-,TRBV28,TRBD1,TRBJ1-1,CASSFQGAVTEAFF,TGTGCCAGCAGTTTCCAGGGGGCGGTCACTGAAGCTTTCTTT
-,TRBV6-6,-,TRBJ2-7,CASSGIAYEQYF,TGTGCCAGCAGCGGGATAGCCTACGAGCAGTACTTC
-,TRBV7-8,-,TRBJ2-7,CASSFHRDLSPQYF,TGTGCCAGCAGCTTCCACAGGGATTTGTCTCCGCAGTACTTC
-,TRBV27,-,TRBJ2-2,CASSLVGRTPTGELFF,TGTGCCAGCAGTTTAGTAGGGCGGACTCCCACCGGGGAGCTGTTTTTT
-,TRBV6-1,-,TRBJ2-5,CASSELHRVGETQYF,TGTGCCAGCAGTGAGCTTCACAGGGTGGGAGAGACCCAGTACTTC
-,TRBV21-1,-,TRBJ1-6,CASSTSLEEPSNSPLHF,TGTGCCAGCAGCACTAGCCTAGAGGAGCCCTCTAATTCACCCCTCCACTTT
-,TRBV6-1,TRBD1,TRBJ1-2,CASSGGDRVSIDGYTF,TGTGCCAGCAGTGGGGGGGACAGGGTGTCAATCGATGGCTACACCTTC
-,TRBV5-6,-,TRBJ1-5,CASSLTGSNQPQHF,TGTGCCAGCAGCTTGACGGGGAGCAATCAGCCCCAGCATTTT
-,TRBV29-1,TRBD2,TRBJ2-5,CSVEGTSGGETQYF,TGCAGCGTTGAAGGGACTAGCGGGGGAGAGACCCAGTACTTC
-,TRBV28,-,TRBJ1-5,CASSSVAGGDSNQPQHF,TGTGCCAGCAGTTCCGTTGCGGGGGGAGACAGCAATCAGCCCCAGCATTTT
-,TRBV6-5,-,TRBJ2-7,CASSLGWGAYEQYF,TGTGCCAGCAGCCTCGGTTGGGGGGCCTACGAGCAGTACTTC
-,TRBV4-3,-,TRBJ1-1,CASSQDQANTEAFF,TGCGCCAGCAGCCAAGATCAGGCGAACACTGAAGCTTTCTTT
-,TRBV10-3,-,TRBJ1-6,CAISATGAGSPLHF,TGTGCCATCAGTGCGACAGGCGCCGGCTCACCCCTCCACTTT
-,TRBV5-1,TRBD2,TRBJ2-3,CASSSRGLAGGSTDTQYF,TGCGCCAGCAGCTCACGGGGGCTAGCGGGAGGTAGCACAGATACGCAGTATTTT
-,TRBV28,TRBD1,TRBJ1-5,CASRNRGNNNQPQHF,TGTGCCAGCAGGAACAGGGGGAATAACAATCAGCCCCAGCATTTT
few,TRBV27,-,TRBJ2-7,CASSPTGLYEQYF,TGTGCCAGCAGCCCGACAGGCCTTTACGAGCAGTACTTC
-,TRBV6-4,-,TRBJ2-7,CASSEMTGSYEQYF,TGTGCCAGCAGTGAGATGACAGGTTCCTACGAGCAGTACTTC
-,TRBV7-6,TRBD1,TRBJ2-7,CASSSPRTGANEQYF,TGTGCCAGCAGCTCTCCCAGGACAGGGGCCAACGAGCAGTACTTC